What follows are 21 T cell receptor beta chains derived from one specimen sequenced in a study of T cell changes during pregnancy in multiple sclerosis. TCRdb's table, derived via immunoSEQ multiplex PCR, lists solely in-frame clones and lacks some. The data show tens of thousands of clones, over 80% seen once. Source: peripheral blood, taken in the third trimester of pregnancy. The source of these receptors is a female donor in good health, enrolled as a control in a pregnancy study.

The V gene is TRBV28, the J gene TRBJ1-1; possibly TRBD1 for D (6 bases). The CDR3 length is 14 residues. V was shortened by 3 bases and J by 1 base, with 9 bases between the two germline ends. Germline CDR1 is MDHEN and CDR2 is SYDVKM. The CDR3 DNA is TGTGCCAGCAGTTTGAGGGGGAAGAACACTGAAGCTTTCTTT. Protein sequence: CASSLRGKNTEAFF.

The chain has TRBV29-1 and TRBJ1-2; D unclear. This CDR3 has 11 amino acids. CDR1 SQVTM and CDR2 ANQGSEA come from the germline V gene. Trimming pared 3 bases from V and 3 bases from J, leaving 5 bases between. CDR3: CSVEGDYGYTF. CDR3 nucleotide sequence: TGCAGCGTTGAGGGCGACTATGGCTACACCTTC.

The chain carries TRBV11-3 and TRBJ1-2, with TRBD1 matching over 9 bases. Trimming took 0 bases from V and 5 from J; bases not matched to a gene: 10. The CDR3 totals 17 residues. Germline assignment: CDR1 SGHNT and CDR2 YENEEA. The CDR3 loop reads CASSLDHVTGGFYGYTF. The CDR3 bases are TGTGCCAGCAGCTTAGATCATGTGACAGGGGGATTTTATGGCTACACCTTC. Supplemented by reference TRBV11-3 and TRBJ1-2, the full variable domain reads EAGVVQSPRYKIIEKKQPVAFWCNPISGHNTLYWYLQNLGQGPELLIRYENEEAVDDSQLPKDRFSAERLKGVDSTLKIQPAELGDSAVYLCASSLDHVTGGFYGYTFGSGTRLTVV.

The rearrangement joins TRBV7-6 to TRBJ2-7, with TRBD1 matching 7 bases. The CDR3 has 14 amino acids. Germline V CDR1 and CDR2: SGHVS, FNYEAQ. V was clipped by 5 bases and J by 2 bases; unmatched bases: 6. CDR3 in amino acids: CASSPGTATYEQYF. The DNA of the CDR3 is TGTGCCAGCAGCCCCGGGACAGCCACCTACGAGCAGTACTTC.

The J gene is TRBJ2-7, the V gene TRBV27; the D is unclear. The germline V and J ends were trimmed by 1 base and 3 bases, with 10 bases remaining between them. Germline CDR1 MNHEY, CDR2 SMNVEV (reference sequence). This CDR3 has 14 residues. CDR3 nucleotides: TGTGCCAGCAGTTTATGGGCTTATAACTACGAGCAGTACTTC. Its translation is CASSLWAYNYEQYF.

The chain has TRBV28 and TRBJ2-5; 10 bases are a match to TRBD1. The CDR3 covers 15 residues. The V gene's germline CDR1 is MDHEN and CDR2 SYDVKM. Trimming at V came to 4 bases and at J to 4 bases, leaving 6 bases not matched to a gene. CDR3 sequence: CASSSPGQGTETQYF. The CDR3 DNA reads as TGTGCCAGCAGTTCCCCGGGACAGGGGACAGAGACCCAGTACTTC.

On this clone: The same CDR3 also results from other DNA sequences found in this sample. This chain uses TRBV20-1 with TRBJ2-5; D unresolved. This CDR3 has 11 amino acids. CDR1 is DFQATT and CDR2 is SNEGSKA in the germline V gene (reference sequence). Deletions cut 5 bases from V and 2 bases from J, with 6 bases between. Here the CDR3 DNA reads TGCAGTGCTTCAGATCAAGAGACCCAGTACTTC. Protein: CSASDQETQYF.

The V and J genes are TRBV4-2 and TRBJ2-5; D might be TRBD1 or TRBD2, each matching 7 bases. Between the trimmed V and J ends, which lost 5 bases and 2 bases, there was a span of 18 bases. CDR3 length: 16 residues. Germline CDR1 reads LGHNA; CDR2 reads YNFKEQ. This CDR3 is CASSEGGAGQQETQYF. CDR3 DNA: TGTGCCAGCAGCGAAGGGGGGGCGGGACAGCAAGAGACCCAGTACTTC.

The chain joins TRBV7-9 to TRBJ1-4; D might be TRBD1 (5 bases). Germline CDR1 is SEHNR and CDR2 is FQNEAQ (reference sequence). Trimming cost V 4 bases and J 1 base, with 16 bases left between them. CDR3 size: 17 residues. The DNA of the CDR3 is TGTGCCAGCAGCTGGTCGGGGGGTTATGAAACTAATGAAAAACTGTTTTTT. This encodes CASSWSGGYETNEKLFF.

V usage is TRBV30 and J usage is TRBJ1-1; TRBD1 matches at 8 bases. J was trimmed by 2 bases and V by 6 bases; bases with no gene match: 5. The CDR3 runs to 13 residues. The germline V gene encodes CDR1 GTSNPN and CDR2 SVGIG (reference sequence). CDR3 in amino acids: CACRGPTNTEAFF. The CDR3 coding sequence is TGTGCCTGCAGGGGGCCGACTAACACTGAAGCTTTCTTT. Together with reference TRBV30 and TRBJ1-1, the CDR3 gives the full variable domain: SQTIHQWPATLVQPVGSPLSLECTVEGTSNPNLYWYRQAAGRGLQLLFYSVGIGQISSEVPQNLSASRPQDRQFILSSKKLLLSDSGFYLCACRGPTNTEAFFGQGTRLTVV.

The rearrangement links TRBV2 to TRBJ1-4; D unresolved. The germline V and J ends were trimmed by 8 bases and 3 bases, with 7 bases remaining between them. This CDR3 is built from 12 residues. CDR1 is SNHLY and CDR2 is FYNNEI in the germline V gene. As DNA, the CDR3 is TGTGCCAGCGTGGGCCCTAATGAAAAACTGTTTTTT. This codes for CASVGPNEKLFF.

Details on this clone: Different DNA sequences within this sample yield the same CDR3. CDR3 DNA sequence: TGTGCCAGCAGCGGGACAGGGGACACCGGGGAGCTGTTTTTT. It specifies CASSGTGDTGELFF. The rearrangement uses TRBV6-4 and TRBJ2-2; 10 bases agree with TRBD1. The germline gives CDR1 MRHNA, CDR2 SNTAGT. V lost 6 bases, J lost 3 bases, and 1 base stayed unmatched. This CDR3 comprises 14 residues.

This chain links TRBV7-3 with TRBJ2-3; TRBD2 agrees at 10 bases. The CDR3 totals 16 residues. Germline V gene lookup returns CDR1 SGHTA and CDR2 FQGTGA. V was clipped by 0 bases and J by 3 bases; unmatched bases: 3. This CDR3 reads CASSLTTSGRTDTQYF. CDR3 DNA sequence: TGTGCCAGCAGCTTAACGACTAGCGGGCGAACAGATACGCAGTATTTT. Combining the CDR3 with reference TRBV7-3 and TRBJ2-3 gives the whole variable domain GAGVSQTPSNKVTEKGKYVELRCDPISGHTALYWYRQSLGQGPEFLIYFQGTGAADDSGLPNDRFFAVRPEGSVSTLKIQRTERGDSAVYLCASSLTTSGRTDTQYFGPGTRLTVL.

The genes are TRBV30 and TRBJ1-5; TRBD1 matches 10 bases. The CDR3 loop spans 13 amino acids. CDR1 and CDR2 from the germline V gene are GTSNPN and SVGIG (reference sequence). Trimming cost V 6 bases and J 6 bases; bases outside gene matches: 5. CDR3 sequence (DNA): TGTGCCTGTCGACAGGGGGCTTCTCAGCCCCAGCATTTT. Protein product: CACRQGASQPQHF.

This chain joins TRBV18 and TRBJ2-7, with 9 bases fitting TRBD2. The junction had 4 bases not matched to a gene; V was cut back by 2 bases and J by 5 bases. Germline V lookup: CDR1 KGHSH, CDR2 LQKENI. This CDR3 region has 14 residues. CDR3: CASSPNSGSHEQYF. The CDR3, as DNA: TGTGCCAGCTCACCAAATAGCGGGAGCCACGAGCAGTACTTC.

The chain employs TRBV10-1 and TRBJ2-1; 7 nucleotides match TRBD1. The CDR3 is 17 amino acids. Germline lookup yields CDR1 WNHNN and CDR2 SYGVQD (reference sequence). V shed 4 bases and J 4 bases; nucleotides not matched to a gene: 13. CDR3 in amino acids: CASSGFRQGEGYNEQFF. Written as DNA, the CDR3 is TGCGCCAGCAGTGGATTCCGACAGGGCGAGGGGTACAATGAGCAGTTCTTC.

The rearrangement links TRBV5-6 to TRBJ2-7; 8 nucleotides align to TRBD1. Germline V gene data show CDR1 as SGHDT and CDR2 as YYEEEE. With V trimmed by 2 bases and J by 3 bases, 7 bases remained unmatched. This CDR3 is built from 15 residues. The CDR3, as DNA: TGTGCCAGCAGCTTTACCGGGACAGGTTACTACGAGCAGTACTTC. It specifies CASSFTGTGYYEQYF.

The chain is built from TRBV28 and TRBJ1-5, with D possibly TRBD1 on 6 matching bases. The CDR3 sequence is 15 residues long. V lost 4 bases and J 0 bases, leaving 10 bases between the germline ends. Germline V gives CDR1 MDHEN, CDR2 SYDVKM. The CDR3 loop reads CASSSGTPSNQPQHF. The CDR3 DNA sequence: TGTGCCAGCAGTTCCGGGACACCTAGCAATCAGCCCCAGCATTTT.

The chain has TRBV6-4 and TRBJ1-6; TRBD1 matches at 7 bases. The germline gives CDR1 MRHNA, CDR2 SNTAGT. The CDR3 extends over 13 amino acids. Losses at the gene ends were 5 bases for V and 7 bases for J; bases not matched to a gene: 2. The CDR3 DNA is TGTGCCAGCAGTACAGGGGTGAATTCACCCCTCCACTTT. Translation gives CASSTGVNSPLHF.

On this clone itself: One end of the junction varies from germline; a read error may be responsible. CDR3 region: CASSLGSGNEQFF. The DNA for the CDR3 is TGTGCTAGCAGCTTAGGGTCGGGGAATGAGCAGTTCTTC. This rearrangement joins TRBV7-7 to TRBJ2-1; maybe TRBD2 (5 bases). This CDR3 region has 13 residues. Germline lookup yields CDR1 SSHAT and CDR2 FNYEAQ (reference sequence).

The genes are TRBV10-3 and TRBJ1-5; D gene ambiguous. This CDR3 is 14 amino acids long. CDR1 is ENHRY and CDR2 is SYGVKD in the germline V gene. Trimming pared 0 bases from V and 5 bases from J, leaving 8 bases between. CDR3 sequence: CAISESPEDQPQHF. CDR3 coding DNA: TGTGCCATCAGTGAGTCACCAGAGGATCAGCCCCAGCATTTT.